This TCR beta chain was documented in a study of blood T cell repertoires in COVID-19. Per the germline V gene, CDR1 is SGHRS and CDR2 is YFSETQ. The V end lost 0 bases, the J end lost 8 bases, and 17 bases lay between the germline ends. The CDR3 covers 15 residues. Sequenced by immunoSEQ multiplex PCR; TCRdb stores in-frame clones only, minus some. The profile shows about 500,000 clones, roughly nine tenths of them singletons. This clonotype originated in a woman between 45 and 65 years old with COVID-19, enrolled during active disease. The V call is TRBV5-1, the J call TRBJ1-2; D may be TRBD1 (5 bases). Input material: peripheral blood. The CDR3 protein is CASSLVLAGSEGYTF. The CDR3 coding sequence is TGCGCCAGCAGCTTGGTCTTGGCAGGGTCGGAAGGCTACACCTTC. Full variable domain (rest looked up from reference TRBV5-1 and TRBJ1-2): KAGVTQTPRYLIKTRGQQVTLSCSPISGHRSVSWYQQTPGQGLQFLFEYFSETQRNKGNFPGRFSGRQFSNSRSEMNVSTLELGDSALYLCASSLVLAGSEGYTFGSGTRLTVV.